These T cell receptor beta chains were read from a single sample in a study of shared clonotypes between healthy human individuals. Clones were sequenced by immunoSEQ multiplex PCR, and TCRdb holds only the in-frame ones, with some missing. The sample lists 1,500,000 or so clones; roughly 95% were seen once. Sequencing was done on a sample of naive CD4+ T cells sorted from blood. The receptors were sampled from a man aged 25-45 years in good health. The conserved cysteine and the conserved F or W are not part of the CDR3 here. Fields, in order: V gene, J gene, CDR3 protein.

v_gene: TRBV7-2; j_gene: TRBJ2-6; CDR3aa: ASSFAPGIGGANVLT
v_gene: TRBV19; j_gene: TRBJ2-2; CDR3aa: ASSPGWLVAGELF
v_gene: TRBV14; j_gene: TRBJ2-1; CDR3aa: ASSQVHPVIRRDEQF
v_gene: TRBV5-1; j_gene: TRBJ2-3; CDR3aa: ASSPPAGGTDTQY
v_gene: TRBV5-1; j_gene: TRBJ2-3; CDR3aa: ASSLGGRLNTDTQY
v_gene: TRBV4-1; j_gene: TRBJ1-5; CDR3aa: ASSQAFGQPQH
v_gene: TRBV6-1; j_gene: TRBJ1-1; CDR3aa: ASGPTGLGSEAF
v_gene: TRBV19; j_gene: TRBJ2-5; CDR3aa: ASSIRGRETQY
v_gene: TRBV15; j_gene: TRBJ2-7; CDR3aa: ATSRDLPYEQY
v_gene: TRBV28; j_gene: TRBJ2-1; CDR3aa: ASRVTGNNEQF
v_gene: TRBV7-7; j_gene: TRBJ1-5; CDR3aa: ASSGPGQGNQPQH
v_gene: TRBV18; j_gene: TRBJ1-5; CDR3aa: ASSPKRTRDRDQPQH
v_gene: TRBV5-1; j_gene: TRBJ2-2; CDR3aa: ASSVTGTPNTGELF
v_gene: TRBV5-1; j_gene: TRBJ1-4; CDR3aa: ASSLAPILDTTNEKLF
v_gene: TRBV15; j_gene: TRBJ2-5; CDR3aa: ATSRDRVGTQY
v_gene: TRBV25-1; j_gene: TRBJ1-2; CDR3aa: ASSARRRTGSYGYT
v_gene: TRBV6-6; j_gene: TRBJ2-3; CDR3aa: ASSLPIGDTDTQY
v_gene: TRBV5-1; j_gene: TRBJ2-2; CDR3aa: ASSSGLPLNTGELF
v_gene: TRBV18; j_gene: TRBJ2-6; CDR3aa: ASSPPHSSGANVLT
v_gene: TRBV2; j_gene: TRBJ1-2; CDR3aa: ASSEATRAEYGYT
v_gene: TRBV9; j_gene: TRBJ2-5; CDR3aa: ASSRDGLEETQY
v_gene: TRBV6-5; j_gene: TRBJ2-7; CDR3aa: ASSFGLAGNRN
v_gene: TRBV6-5; j_gene: TRBJ1-4; CDR3aa: ASRQGTGNEKLF
v_gene: TRBV11-3; j_gene: TRBJ2-3; CDR3aa: ASSLDGAAGGPDTQY
v_gene: TRBV11-2; j_gene: TRBJ2-3; CDR3aa: ASRSGAGFSTDTQY
v_gene: TRBV28; j_gene: TRBJ1-5; CDR3aa: ASKPGYQPQH
v_gene: TRBV18; j_gene: TRBJ2-3; CDR3aa: ASSRSLPDTQY
v_gene: TRBV2; j_gene: TRBJ1-5; CDR3aa: ASSEDANQPQH
v_gene: TRBV29-1; j_gene: TRBJ2-1; CDR3aa: SGSMSVSQF
v_gene: TRBV9; j_gene: TRBJ2-5; CDR3aa: ASSPGKETQY
v_gene: TRBV5-4; j_gene: TRBJ2-1; CDR3aa: ASSLVLTPVHEQF
v_gene: TRBV7-8; j_gene: TRBJ2-7; CDR3aa: ASSLVLAVSYEQY
v_gene: TRBV18; j_gene: TRBJ2-5; CDR3aa: ASSPRQRETQY
v_gene: TRBV10-3; j_gene: TRBJ1-2; CDR3aa: AITSGLGSYGYT
v_gene: TRBV19; j_gene: TRBJ2-2; CDR3aa: ASSIVGARDTGELF
v_gene: TRBV18; j_gene: TRBJ2-1; CDR3aa: ASSPEANSYNEQF
v_gene: TRBV28; j_gene: TRBJ1-4; CDR3aa: ASRRGVGEKLF
v_gene: TRBV9; j_gene: TRBJ2-3; CDR3aa: ASSVARVGVDVNTQY
v_gene: TRBV6-7; j_gene: TRBJ2-7; CDR3aa: ASTDPGQGAYEQY
v_gene: TRBV29-1; j_gene: TRBJ1-5; CDR3aa: SVAGTGDQPQH
v_gene: TRBV18; j_gene: TRBJ2-5; CDR3aa: ASSLGGQETQY
v_gene: TRBV7-9; j_gene: TRBJ2-5; CDR3aa: ASSPRGGEETQY
v_gene: TRBV7-2; j_gene: TRBJ2-7; CDR3aa: ASSLELNYEQY
v_gene: TRBV7-6; j_gene: TRBJ2-3; CDR3aa: ASSIRGGPADTQY
v_gene: TRBV10-3; j_gene: TRBJ2-6; CDR3aa: AISPYGANVLT
v_gene: TRBV7-8; j_gene: TRBJ2-7; CDR3aa: ASSASGPYEQY
v_gene: TRBV6-1; j_gene: TRBJ2-7; CDR3aa: ASSEPGQGSYEQY
v_gene: TRBV6-6; j_gene: TRBJ2-4; CDR3aa: ASSLFGQKNIQY
v_gene: TRBV5-5; j_gene: TRBJ1-1; CDR3aa: ASSRDGNTEAF
v_gene: TRBV2; j_gene: TRBJ2-7; CDR3aa: ASKGETGSYEQY
v_gene: TRBV18; j_gene: TRBJ2-1; CDR3aa: ASSLGPHEQF
v_gene: TRBV7-9; j_gene: TRBJ1-5; CDR3aa: ASSSQGGQPQH
v_gene: TRBV11-3; j_gene: TRBJ2-5; CDR3aa: ASSLMSGQETQY
v_gene: TRBV5-1; j_gene: TRBJ2-1; CDR3aa: ASSLALAGRNEQF
v_gene: TRBV5-4; j_gene: TRBJ2-7; CDR3aa: ASSLEGRAYEQY
v_gene: TRBV19; j_gene: TRBJ2-1; CDR3aa: ASSTSSGRTIEQF
v_gene: TRBV5-1; j_gene: TRBJ2-7; CDR3aa: ASSTGTSGYEQY
v_gene: TRBV6-5; j_gene: TRBJ2-7; CDR3aa: ASSYQGAYEQY
v_gene: TRBV7-7; j_gene: TRBJ2-1; CDR3aa: ASSSLAGVMGEQF
v_gene: TRBV4-3; j_gene: TRBJ2-7; CDR3aa: ASSQGQGIQQY